The clone carrying this T cell receptor (beta chain) was seen many times. Its cognate antigen is unknown. Unique molecular identifiers were added to individual cDNA molecules. TCRdb called the 5' RACE reads again in MiXCR, with one record for every CDR3 protein. The sample holds about 32,000 distinct CDR3 sequences, over 8.5% seen once. This sample is drawn from a study of early T cells in non-severe SARS-CoV-2 infection. About the study: Sequencing targeted bulk RNA from unsorted whole blood, leaving chains unpaired.

Trimming shortened V by 2 bases and J by 6 bases, and 14 bases separated the two germline ends. The germline CDR1 and CDR2 sequences are LNHDA and SQIVND (reference sequence). This CDR3 is 14 amino acids long. Whole-study results and caveats: Anti-spike CD8 specificities were favored by VDJdb matching, whose results missed private and CD4 specificities.

What was sequenced was whole blood. The origin of this receptor is an adult who was a healthcare worker with PCR-confirmed SARS-CoV-2 infection or an uninfected control (not recorded which). This chain joins TRBV19 and TRBJ2-7; possible D gene TRBD2, 7 bases. The CDR3 here is CASSIRGTGGEQYF. The DNA of the CDR3 is TGTGCCAGTAGTATAAGGGGGACGGGAGGCGAGCAGTACTTC. The variable domain in full, with the rest retrieved from reference TRBV19 and TRBJ2-7, is DGGITQSPKYLFRKEGQNVTLSCEQNLNHDAMYWYRQDPGQGLRLIYYSQIVNDFQKGDIAEGYSVSREKKESFPLTVTSAQKNPTAFYLCASSIRGTGGEQYFGPGTRLTVT.